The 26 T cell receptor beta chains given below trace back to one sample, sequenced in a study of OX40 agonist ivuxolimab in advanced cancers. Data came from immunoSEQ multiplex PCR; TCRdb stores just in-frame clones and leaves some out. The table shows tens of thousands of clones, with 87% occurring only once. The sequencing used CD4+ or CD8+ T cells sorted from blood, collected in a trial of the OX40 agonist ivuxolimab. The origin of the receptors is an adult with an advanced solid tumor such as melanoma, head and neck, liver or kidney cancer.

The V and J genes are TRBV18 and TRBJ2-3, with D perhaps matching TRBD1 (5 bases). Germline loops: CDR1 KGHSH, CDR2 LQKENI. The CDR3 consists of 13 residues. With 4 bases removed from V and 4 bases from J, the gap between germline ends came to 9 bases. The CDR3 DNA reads TGTGCCAGCTCACAGGGGTTGGCAGATACGCAGTATTTT. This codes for CASSQGLADTQYF.

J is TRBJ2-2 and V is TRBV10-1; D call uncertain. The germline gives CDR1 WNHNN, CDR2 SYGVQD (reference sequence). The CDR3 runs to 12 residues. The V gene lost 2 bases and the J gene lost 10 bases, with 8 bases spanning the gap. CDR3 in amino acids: CASSETGVELFF. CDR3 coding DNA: TGCGCCAGCAGTGAGACGGGCGTGGAGCTGTTTTTT.

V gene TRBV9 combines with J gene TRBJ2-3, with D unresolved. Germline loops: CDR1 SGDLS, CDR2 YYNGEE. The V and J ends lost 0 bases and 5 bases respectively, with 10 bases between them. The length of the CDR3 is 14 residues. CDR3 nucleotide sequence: TGTGCCAGCAGCGTAGGATCGAGGAGAGATACGCAGTATTTT. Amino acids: CASSVGSRRDTQYF.

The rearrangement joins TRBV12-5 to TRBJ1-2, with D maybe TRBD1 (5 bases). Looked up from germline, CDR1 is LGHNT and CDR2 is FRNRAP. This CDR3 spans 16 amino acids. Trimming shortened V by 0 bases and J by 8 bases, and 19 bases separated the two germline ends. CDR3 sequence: CASGLVVSRGAGGYTF. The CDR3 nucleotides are TGTGCTAGTGGTTTGGTGGTATCGAGAGGGGCGGGCGGCTACACCTTC.

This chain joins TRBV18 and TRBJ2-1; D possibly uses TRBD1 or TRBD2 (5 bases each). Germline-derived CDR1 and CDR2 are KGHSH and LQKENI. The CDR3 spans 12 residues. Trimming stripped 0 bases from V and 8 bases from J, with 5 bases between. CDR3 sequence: CASSPPGHEQFF. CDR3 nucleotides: TGTGCCAGCTCACCACCGGGACATGAGCAGTTCTTC.

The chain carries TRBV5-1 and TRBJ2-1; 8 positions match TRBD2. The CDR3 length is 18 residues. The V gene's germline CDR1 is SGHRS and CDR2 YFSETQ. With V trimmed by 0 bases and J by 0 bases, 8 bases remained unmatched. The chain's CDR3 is CASSLGSGSEDSYNEQFF. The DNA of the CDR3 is TGCGCCAGCAGCTTGGGAAGCGGGAGTGAAGACTCCTACAATGAGCAGTTCTTC. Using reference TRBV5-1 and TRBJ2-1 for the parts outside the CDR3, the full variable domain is KAGVTQTPRYLIKTRGQQVTLSCSPISGHRSVSWYQQTPGQGLQFLFEYFSETQRNKGNFPGRFSGRQFSNSRSEMNVSTLELGDSALYLCASSLGSGSEDSYNEQFFGPGTRLTVL.

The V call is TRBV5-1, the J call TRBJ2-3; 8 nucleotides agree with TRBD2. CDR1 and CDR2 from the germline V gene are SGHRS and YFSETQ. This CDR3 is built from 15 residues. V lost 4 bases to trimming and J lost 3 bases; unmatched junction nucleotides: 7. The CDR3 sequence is CASSGTGTRTDTQYF. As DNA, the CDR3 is TGCGCCAGCAGCGGGACCGGGACTAGAACAGATACGCAGTATTTT.

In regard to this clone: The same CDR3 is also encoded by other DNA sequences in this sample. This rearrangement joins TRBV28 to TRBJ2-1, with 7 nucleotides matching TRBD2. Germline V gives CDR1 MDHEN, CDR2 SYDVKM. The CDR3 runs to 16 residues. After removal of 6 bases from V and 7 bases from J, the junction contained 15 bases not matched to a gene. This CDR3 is CASSSQSAGELNEQFF. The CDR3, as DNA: TGTGCCAGCAGCTCCCAAAGCGCGGGAGAACTGAATGAGCAGTTCTTC.

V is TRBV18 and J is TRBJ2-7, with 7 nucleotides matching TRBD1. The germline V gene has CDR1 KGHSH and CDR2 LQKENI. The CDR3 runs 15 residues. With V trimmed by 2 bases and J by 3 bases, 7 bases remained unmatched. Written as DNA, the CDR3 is TGTGCCAGCTCACCAGGGGGACAGCGGAACTACGAGCAGTACTTC. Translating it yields CASSPGGQRNYEQYF.

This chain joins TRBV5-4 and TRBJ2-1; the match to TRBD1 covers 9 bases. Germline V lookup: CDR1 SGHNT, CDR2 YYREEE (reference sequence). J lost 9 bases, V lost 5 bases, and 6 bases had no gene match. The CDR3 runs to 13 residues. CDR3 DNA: TGTGCCAGCAGTAAGGGACAGGGCTCTGAGCAGTTCTTC. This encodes CASSKGQGSEQFF.

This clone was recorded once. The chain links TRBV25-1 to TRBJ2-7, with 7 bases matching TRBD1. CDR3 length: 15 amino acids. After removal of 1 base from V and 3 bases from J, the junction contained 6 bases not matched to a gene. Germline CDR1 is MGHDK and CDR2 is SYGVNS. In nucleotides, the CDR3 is TGTGCCAGCAGTGAATCATACCCAGGGGGCTACGAGCAGTACTTC. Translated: CASSESYPGGYEQYF.

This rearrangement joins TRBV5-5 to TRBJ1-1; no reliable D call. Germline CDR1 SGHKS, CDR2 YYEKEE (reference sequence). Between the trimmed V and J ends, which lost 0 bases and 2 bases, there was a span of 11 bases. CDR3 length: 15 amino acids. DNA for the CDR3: TGTGCCAGCAGCTTGGACCGGGAGATAAACACTGAAGCTTTCTTT. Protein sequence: CASSLDREINTEAFF.

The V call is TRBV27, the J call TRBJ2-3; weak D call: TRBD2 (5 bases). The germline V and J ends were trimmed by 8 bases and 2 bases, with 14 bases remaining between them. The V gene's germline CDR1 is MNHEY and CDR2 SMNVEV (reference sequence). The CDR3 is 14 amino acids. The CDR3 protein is CASCLRAHTDTQYF. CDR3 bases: TGTGCCAGCTGCCTGCGGGCTCACACAGATACGCAGTATTTT.

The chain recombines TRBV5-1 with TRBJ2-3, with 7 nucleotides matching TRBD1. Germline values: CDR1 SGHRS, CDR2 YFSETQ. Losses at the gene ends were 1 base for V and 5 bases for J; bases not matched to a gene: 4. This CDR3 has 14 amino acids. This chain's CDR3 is CASSLTGEVDTQYF. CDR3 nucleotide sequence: TGCGCCAGCAGCTTGACAGGGGAAGTAGATACGCAGTATTTT.

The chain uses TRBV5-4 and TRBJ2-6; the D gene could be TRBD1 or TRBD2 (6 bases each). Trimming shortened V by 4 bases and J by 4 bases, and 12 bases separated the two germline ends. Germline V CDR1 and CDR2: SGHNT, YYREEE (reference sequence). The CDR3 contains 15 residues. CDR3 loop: CASSPGGHGANVLTF. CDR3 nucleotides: TGTGCCAGCAGCCCTGGGGGGCACGGGGCCAACGTCCTGACTTTC.

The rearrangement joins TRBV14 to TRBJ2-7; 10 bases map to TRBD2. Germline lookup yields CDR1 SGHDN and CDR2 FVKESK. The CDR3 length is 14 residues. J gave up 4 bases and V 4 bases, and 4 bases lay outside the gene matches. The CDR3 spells CASSRGLAEYEQYF. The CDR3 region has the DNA TGTGCCAGCAGCCGAGGACTAGCGGAATACGAGCAGTACTTC.

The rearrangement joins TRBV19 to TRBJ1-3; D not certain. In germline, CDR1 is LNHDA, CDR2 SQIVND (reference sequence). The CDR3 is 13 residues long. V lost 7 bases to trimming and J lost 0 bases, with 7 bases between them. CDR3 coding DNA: TGTGCCAGTATTGCCACCTCTGGAAACACCATATATTTT. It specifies CASIATSGNTIYF.

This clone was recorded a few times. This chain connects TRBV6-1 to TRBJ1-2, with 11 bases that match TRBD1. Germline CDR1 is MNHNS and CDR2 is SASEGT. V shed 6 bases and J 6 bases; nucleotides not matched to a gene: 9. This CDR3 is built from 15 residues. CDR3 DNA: TGTGCCAGCAGACTTGGACAGGGGGCGTTGGATGGCTACACCTTC. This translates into CASRLGQGALDGYTF.

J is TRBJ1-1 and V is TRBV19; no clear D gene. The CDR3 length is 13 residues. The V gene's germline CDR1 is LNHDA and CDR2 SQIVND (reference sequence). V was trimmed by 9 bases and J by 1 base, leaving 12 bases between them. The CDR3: CASTALSNTEAFF. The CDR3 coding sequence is TGTGCCAGCACAGCTCTTTCGAACACTGAAGCTTTCTTT. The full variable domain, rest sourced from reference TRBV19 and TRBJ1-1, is DGGITQSPKYLFRKEGQNVTLSCEQNLNHDAMYWYRQDPGQGLRLIYYSQIVNDFQKGDIAEGYSVSREKKESFPLTVTSAQKNPTAFYLCASTALSNTEAFFGQGTRLTVV.

In nucleotides, the CDR3 is TGTGCCAGCAGCTCCAAGACAGGGCTGGAAAAACTGTTTTTT. Protein: CASSSKTGLEKLFF. J is TRBJ1-4 and V is TRBV7-2, with 7 bases aligning to TRBD1. Germline trimming cut 4 bases from V and 8 bases from J; bases unmatched to any gene: 7. Germline CDR1 is SGHTA and CDR2 is FQGNSA. This CDR3 has 14 residues.

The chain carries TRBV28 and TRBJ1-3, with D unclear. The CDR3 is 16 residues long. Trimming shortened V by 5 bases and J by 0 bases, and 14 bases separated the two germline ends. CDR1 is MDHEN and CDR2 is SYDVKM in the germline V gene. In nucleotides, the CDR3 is TGTGCCAGCAGTCCTGCCGACACCACCTCTGGAAACACCATATATTTT. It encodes CASSPADTTSGNTIYF.

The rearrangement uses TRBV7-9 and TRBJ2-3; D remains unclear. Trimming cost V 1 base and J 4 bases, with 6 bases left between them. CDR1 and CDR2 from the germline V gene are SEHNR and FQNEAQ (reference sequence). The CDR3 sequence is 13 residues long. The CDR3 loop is CASSLVLSDTQYF. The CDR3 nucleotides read TGTGCCAGCAGCTTAGTTCTGTCAGATACGCAGTATTTT.

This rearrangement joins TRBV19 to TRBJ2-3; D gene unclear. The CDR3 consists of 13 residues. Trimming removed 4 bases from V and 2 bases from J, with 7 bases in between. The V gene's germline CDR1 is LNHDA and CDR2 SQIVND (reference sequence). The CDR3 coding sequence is TGTGCCAGTAGTACCCCTTCCACAGATACGCAGTATTTT. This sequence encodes CASSTPSTDTQYF.

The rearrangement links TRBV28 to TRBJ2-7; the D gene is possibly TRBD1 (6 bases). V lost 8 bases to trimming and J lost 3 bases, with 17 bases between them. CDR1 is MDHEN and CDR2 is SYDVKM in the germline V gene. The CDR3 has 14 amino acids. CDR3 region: CASGTSQTGYEQYF. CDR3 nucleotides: TGTGCCAGCGGTACCTCCCAGACAGGCTACGAGCAGTACTTC.

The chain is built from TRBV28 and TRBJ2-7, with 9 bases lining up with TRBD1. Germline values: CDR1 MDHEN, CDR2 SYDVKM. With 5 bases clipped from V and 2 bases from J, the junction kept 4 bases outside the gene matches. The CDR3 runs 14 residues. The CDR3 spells CASSGGQGPYEQYF. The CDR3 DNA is TGTGCCAGCAGTGGGGGACAGGGCCCCTACGAGCAGTACTTC.

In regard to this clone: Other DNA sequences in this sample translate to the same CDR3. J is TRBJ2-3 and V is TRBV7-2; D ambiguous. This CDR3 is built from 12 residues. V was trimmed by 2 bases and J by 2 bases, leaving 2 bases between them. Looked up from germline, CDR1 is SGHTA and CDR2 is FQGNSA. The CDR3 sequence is CASSLYTDTQYF. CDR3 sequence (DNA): TGTGCCAGCAGCTTATACACAGATACGCAGTATTTT.